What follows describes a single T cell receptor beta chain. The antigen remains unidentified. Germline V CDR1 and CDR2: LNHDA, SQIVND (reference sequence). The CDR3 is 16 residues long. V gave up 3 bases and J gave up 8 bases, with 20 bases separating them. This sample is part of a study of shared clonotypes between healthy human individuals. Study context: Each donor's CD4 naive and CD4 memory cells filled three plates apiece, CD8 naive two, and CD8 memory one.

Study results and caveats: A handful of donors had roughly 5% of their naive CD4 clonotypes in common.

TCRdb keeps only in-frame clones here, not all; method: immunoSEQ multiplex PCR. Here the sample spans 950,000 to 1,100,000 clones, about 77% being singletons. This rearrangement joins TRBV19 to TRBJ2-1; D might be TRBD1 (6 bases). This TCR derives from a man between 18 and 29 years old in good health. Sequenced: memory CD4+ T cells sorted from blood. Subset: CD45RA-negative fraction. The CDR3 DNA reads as TGTGCCAGTAGTATCCCCAGGGGCCCCGCTCGCGATGAGCAGTTCTTC. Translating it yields CASSIPRGPARDEQFF.